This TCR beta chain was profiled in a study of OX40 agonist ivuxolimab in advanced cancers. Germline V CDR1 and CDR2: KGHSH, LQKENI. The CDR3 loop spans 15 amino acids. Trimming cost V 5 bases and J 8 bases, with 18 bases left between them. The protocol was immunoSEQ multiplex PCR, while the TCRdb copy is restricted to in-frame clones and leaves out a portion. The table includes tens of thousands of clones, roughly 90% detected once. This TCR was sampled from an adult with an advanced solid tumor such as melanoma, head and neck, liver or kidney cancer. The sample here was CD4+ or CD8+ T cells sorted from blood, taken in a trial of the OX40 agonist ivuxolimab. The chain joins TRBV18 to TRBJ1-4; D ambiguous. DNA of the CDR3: TGTGCCAGCTCATTCAGTGATTATGGAACGGAAAAACTGTTTTTT. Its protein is CASSFSDYGTEKLFF.